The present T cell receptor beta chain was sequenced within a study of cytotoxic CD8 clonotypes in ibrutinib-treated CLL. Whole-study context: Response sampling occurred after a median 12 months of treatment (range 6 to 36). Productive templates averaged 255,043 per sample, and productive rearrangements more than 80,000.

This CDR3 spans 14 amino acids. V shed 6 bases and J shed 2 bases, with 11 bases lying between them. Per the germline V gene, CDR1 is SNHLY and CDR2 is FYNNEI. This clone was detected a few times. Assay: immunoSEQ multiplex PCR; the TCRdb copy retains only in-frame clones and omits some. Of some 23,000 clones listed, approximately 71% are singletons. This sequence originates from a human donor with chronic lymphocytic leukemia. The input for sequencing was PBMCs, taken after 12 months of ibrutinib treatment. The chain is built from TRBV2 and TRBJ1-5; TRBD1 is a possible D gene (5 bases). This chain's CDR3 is CASRLLGGNQPQHF. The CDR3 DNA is TGTGCCAGCAGGCTATTGGGGGGCAATCAGCCCCAGCATTTT. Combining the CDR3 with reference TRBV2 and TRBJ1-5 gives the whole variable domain EPEVTQTPSHQVTQMGQEVILRCVPISNHLYFYWYRQILGQKVEFLVSFYNNEISEKSEIFDDQFSVERPDGSNFTLKIRSTKLEDSAMYFCASRLLGGNQPQHFGDGTRLSIL.